What follows are 32 T cell receptor beta chains derived from one specimen sequenced in a study of T cells in women clearing cervical HPV infection. Repertoires were generated with immunoSEQ multiplex PCR, while TCRdb's copy carries only in-frame clones and drops some. Its table records some 21,000 clones. Specimen: blood buffy coat. These receptor sequences come from a woman between 18 and 70 years old with a cervical HPV16 infection that either progressed to CIN3+ or cleared (not recorded which).

Note on this clone: The observed sequence ends 3 residues before the CDR3 terminus, with the missing tail filled in from the germline J gene. The J gene is TRBJ2-1, the V gene TRBV6-1; D gene uncertain. Germline V gene lookup returns CDR1 MNHNS and CDR2 SASEGT. The length of the CDR3 is 15 residues. V lost 2 bases, J lost 7 bases, and 15 bases lay in between. CDR3 amino acids: CASSERTLVKNEQFF. Incomplete CDR3 DNA: TGTGCCAGCAGTGAAAGAACCCTAGTTAAAAATGAG.

CDR3 residues: CASSLRWTEYEQYF. The CDR3 DNA, read in part, is TGTGCCAGCAGCCTAAGGTGGACAGAGTACGAG. The chain carries TRBV12-3 or TRBV12-4 and TRBJ2-7, with D possibly matching TRBD1 (6 bases). From the germline J gene comes the end of the CDR3, since the read stops 3 residues before it. Trimming cost V 6 bases and J 4 bases, with 16 bases left between them. The CDR3 spans 14 residues.

CDR3 DNA (partial): TGTGCCAGCTCACCGGCGGACAGGGGCACTGAA. It is translated as CASSPADRGTE. The entire CDR3 reads CASSPADRGTEAFF. The genes are TRBV18 and TRBJ1-1; 9 positions match TRBD1. The CDR3 goes on 3 residues after the read ends, and that part is filled in from the germline J gene. There are 14 residues in the CDR3. Per germline, CDR1 KGHSH and CDR2 LQKENI. The trim removed 3 bases at V and 4 bases at J, leaving 3 bases unmatched.

Note on this clone: The sample contains more than one DNA sequence encoding this CDR3. The CDR3 bases that were read are TGTGCCACTTTTATCAGGGGTTCCTACAATGAG. As protein: CATFIRGSYNE. The CDR3 as a whole reads CATFIRGSYNEQFF. The V call is TRBV24-1, the J call TRBJ2-1, with D tentatively TRBD1 (6 bases). From the germline J gene comes the end of the CDR3, since the read stops 3 residues before it. V gave up 10 bases and J gave up 1 base, with 13 bases separating them. Germline values: CDR1 KGHDR, CDR2 SFDVKD. CDR3 size: 14 residues.

In the case of this clone: The DNA ends 3 residues before the CDR3 does, and the rest of the CDR3 is filled in from the germline J gene. The chain has TRBV18 and TRBJ1-1; the match to TRBD1 covers 10 bases. CDR3 length: 16 residues. Trimming cost V 3 bases and J 4 bases; bases outside gene matches: 8. Looked up from germline, CDR1 is KGHSH and CDR2 is LQKENI. CDR3 amino acids: CASSPLRQGAATEAFF. Incomplete CDR3 DNA: TGTGCCAGCTCACCCCTTCGACAGGGGGCGGCCACTGAA.

A note on this clone: The read terminates 3 residues ahead of where the CDR3 ends, so the germline J gene completes it. This chain uses TRBV11-2 with TRBJ2-5; D may be TRBD1 (5 bases). The CDR3 is 14 amino acids. From germline, CDR1 is SGHAT and CDR2 FQNNGV. V was clipped by 1 base and J by 5 bases, with 11 bases between them. CDR3 DNA, as far as it was read: TGTGCCAGCAGCTTAGGCGCAGGGCTGGAGACC. Translation: CASSLGAGLET. The full CDR3 reads CASSLGAGLETQYF.

As to this clone: The read terminates 3 residues ahead of where the CDR3 ends, so the germline J gene completes it. J is TRBJ2-5 and V is TRBV10-3; TRBD2 might be the D (6 bases). Germline V gene data show CDR1 as ENHRY and CDR2 as SYGVKD. V shed 0 bases and J shed 5 bases, with 7 bases lying between them. The CDR3 sequence is 13 residues long. The CDR3: CAISESLAETQYF. The CDR3 DNA, read in part, is TGTGCCATCAGTGAGTCCCTAGCGGAGACC.

A note on this clone: The read halts 3 residues ahead of the CDR3 end, with the missing end drawn from the germline J gene. V is TRBV5-1 and J is TRBJ2-7; a weak D match, TRBD1 (6 bases). The CDR3 consists of 16 residues. Germline values: CDR1 SGHRS, CDR2 YFSETQ. V was cut by 0 bases and J by 4 bases, with 17 bases left in between. CDR3 DNA (partial): TGCGCCAGCAGCTTGGCGATCGGGACACCTACTTACGAG. It codes for CASSLAIGTPTYE. The whole CDR3 is CASSLAIGTPTYEQYF.

A note on this clone: The read comes to an end 3 residues before the CDR3 does, leaving the germline J gene to fill in the end. The chain joins TRBV20-1 to TRBJ2-7, with 9 bases identical to TRBD2. This CDR3 is built from 16 residues. V lost 0 bases to trimming and J lost 5 bases; unmatched junction nucleotides: 11. The germline V gene encodes CDR1 DFQATT and CDR2 SNEGSKA (reference sequence). The CDR3 protein is CSARDPSSGRRHEQYF. The covered CDR3 bases are TGCAGTGCTAGAGATCCGAGTAGCGGGAGAAGACACGAG.

Remarks on this clone: The CDR3 end is not reached by the read, which stops 3 residues before it; the germline J gene fills it in. The rearrangement joins TRBV7-3 to TRBJ2-2; D perhaps matches TRBD1 (5 bases). This CDR3 contains 13 residues. The germline V gene encodes CDR1 SGHTA and CDR2 FQGTGA. Trimming removed 5 bases at V and 5 bases at J, with 9 bases between. The sequenced part of the CDR3 DNA is TGTGCCAGCAGCGGACACCCAACCGGGGAG. This gives the protein CASSGHPTGE. The CDR3 in full is CASSGHPTGELFF. The complete variable domain, with remaining parts taken from reference TRBV7-3 and TRBJ2-2, reads GAGVSQTPSNKVTEKGKYVELRCDPISGHTALYWYRQSLGQGPEFLIYFQGTGAADDSGLPNDRFFAVRPEGSVSTLKIQRTERGDSAVYLCASSGHPTGELFFGEGSRLTVL.

As concerns this clone: The CDR3 extends 3 residues past the end of the read, so its final part is completed from the germline J gene. This chain joins TRBV28 and TRBJ1-2; D perhaps matches TRBD1 (5 bases). V dropped 7 bases and J dropped 7 bases, with 16 bases sitting between them. The length of the CDR3 is 13 residues. The germline V gene encodes CDR1 MDHEN and CDR2 SYDVKM. The CDR3 region is CASIPSPRGGYTF. CDR3 DNA (partial): TGTGCCAGCATTCCTAGTCCAAGGGGTGGC.

Comment on this clone: The read comes to an end 3 residues before the CDR3 does, leaving the germline J gene to fill in the end. The rearrangement joins TRBV5-1 to TRBJ2-1, with no clear D. Germline V gene lookup returns CDR1 SGHRS and CDR2 YFSETQ. Trimming pared 4 bases from V and 5 bases from J, leaving 13 bases between. This CDR3 has 14 residues. CDR3 loop: CASSRVHKNNEQFF. CDR3 bases read: TGCGCCAGCAGCAGGGTCCACAAAAACAATGAG.

Regarding this clone: Sequencing ends 3 residues short of the CDR3 end; the germline J gene provides the rest. This chain links TRBV19 with TRBJ1-2, with 12 bases identical to TRBD1. The CDR3 consists of 14 residues. In germline, CDR1 is LNHDA, CDR2 SQIVND (reference sequence). Partial CDR3 DNA: TGTGCCAGTAATACGGGACAGGGGGCGAAGGGC. Amino acid sequence: CASNTGQGAKG. The full CDR3 reads CASNTGQGAKGYTF.

Comments on this clone: The read stops 3 residues short of the end of the CDR3; the missing end is completed from the germline J gene. The J gene is TRBJ2-1, the V gene TRBV20-1, with D uncertain. Trimming pared 1 base from V and 9 bases from J, leaving 13 bases between. The CDR3 totals 13 residues. Germline CDR1 DFQATT, CDR2 SNEGSKA (reference sequence). CDR3 bases read: TGCAGTGCTAGAGTTCCCGGTGTGCTTGAG. Protein: CSARVPGVLE. The whole CDR3 sequence reads CSARVPGVLEQFF.

Notes on this clone: The CDR3 end lies 3 residues beyond the end of the read and is filled in from the germline J gene. The J gene is TRBJ1-1, the V gene TRBV7-8; D not certain. There are 14 residues in the CDR3. V was pared by 3 bases and J by 0 bases, with 8 bases between. Germline assignment: CDR1 SGHVS and CDR2 FQNEAQ. The CDR3: CASSLAAMNTEAFF. CDR3 DNA, as far as it was read: TGTGCCAGCAGCTTGGCCGCCATGAACACTGAA.

On this clone itself: The CDR3 extends 3 residues past the end of the read, so its final part is completed from the germline J gene. This sequence joins TRBV20-1 and TRBJ2-1; TRBD2 matches 12 bases. V trimming: 6 bases; J trimming: 0 bases; junction bases outside the gene matches: 3. This CDR3 comprises 15 residues. The germline V gene encodes CDR1 DFQATT and CDR2 SNEGSKA (reference sequence). The CDR3 is CSAGTSGSSYNEQFF. The sequenced CDR3 bases are TGCAGTGCGGGGACTAGCGGGTCCTCCTACAATGAG.

In regard to this clone: The read ends 3 residues shy of where the CDR3 ends; the end is completed using the germline J gene. This rearrangement joins TRBV5-1 to TRBJ2-2, with 7 bases fitting TRBD1. Germline V gives CDR1 SGHRS, CDR2 YFSETQ. V was clipped by 3 bases and J by 5 bases; unmatched bases: 4. CDR3 length: 14 amino acids. CDR3: CASSWTGATGELFF. The sequenced CDR3 bases are TGCGCCAGCAGCTGGACAGGCGCGACCGGGGAG.

In regard to this clone: The CDR3 goes on 3 residues after the read ends, and that part is filled in from the germline J gene. The J gene is TRBJ2-3, the V gene TRBV28; 10 positions agree with TRBD2. This CDR3 region has 15 residues. Trimming cost V 6 bases and J 0 bases; bases outside gene matches: 3. In germline, CDR1 is MDHEN, CDR2 SYDVKM. The CDR3 here is CASRTSGYSTDTQYF. CDR3 bases read: TGTGCCAGCAGGACTAGCGGGTATAGCACAGATACG.

With regard to this clone: The read finishes 3 residues shy of the CDR3 end, and the germline J gene is used to complete it. This chain connects TRBV4-2 to TRBJ1-1; unclear D gene. The CDR3 has 17 amino acids. Germline-derived CDR1 and CDR2 are LGHNA and YNFKEQ. V was pared by 2 bases and J by 5 bases, with 21 bases between. The DNA read from the CDR3 is TGTGCCAGCAGCCAATTCGACCGGGCGGGGAGAGAAACTGAA. This gives the protein CASSQFDRAGRETE. The entire CDR3 is CASSQFDRAGRETEAFF.

As regards this clone: The DNA ends 3 residues before the CDR3 does, and the rest of the CDR3 is filled in from the germline J gene. This chain connects TRBV4-2 to TRBJ2-1; 9 bases match TRBD2. The length of the CDR3 is 15 residues. Germline CDR1 reads LGHNA; CDR2 reads YNFKEQ. Trimming removed 4 bases from V and 6 bases from J; junction bases left unmatched: 7. The CDR3 spells CASSPERGVVNEQFF. The part of the CDR3 DNA that was read is TGTGCCAGCAGCCCTGAGCGGGGGGTCGTCAATGAG.

The CDR3 spells CASSTLQGGTEAFF. The sequenced part of the CDR3 DNA is TGTGCCAGCAGCACCTTACAGGGAGGGACTGAA. The chain uses TRBV5-5 and TRBJ1-1, with D tentatively TRBD1 (6 bases). The read finishes 3 residues shy of the CDR3 end, and the germline J gene is used to complete it. CDR1 and CDR2 from the germline V gene are SGHKS and YYEKEE (reference sequence). Trimming pared 4 bases from V and 5 bases from J, leaving 15 bases between. The CDR3 runs to 14 residues.

On this clone itself: The read falls 3 residues short of the CDR3 end, and the missing part is taken from the germline J gene. The J gene is TRBJ1-5, the V gene TRBV19; D is uncertain. The CDR3 is 12 residues long. Germline values: CDR1 LNHDA, CDR2 SQIVND (reference sequence). The part of the CDR3 DNA that was read is TGTGCCAGTAGTATGCTGAGCCTTCCC. Translating it yields CASSMLSLP. Given in full, the CDR3 is CASSMLSLPQHF. Supplemented by reference TRBV19 and TRBJ1-5, the full variable domain reads DGGITQSPKYLFRKEGQNVTLSCEQNLNHDAMYWYRQDPGQGLRLIYYSQIVNDFQKGDIAEGYSVSREKKESFPLTVTSAQKNPTAFYLCASSMLSLPQHFGDGTRLSIL.

Details on this clone: The read falls 3 residues short of the CDR3 end, and the missing part is taken from the germline J gene. The genes are TRBV6-1 and TRBJ1-1, with 7 bases that match TRBD1. In germline, CDR1 is MNHNS, CDR2 SASEGT. This CDR3 contains 11 residues. The DNA read from the CDR3 is TGTGCCAGCAGTGCACAGGGGTAC. It translates to CASSAQGY. The CDR3 as a whole reads CASSAQGYAFF.

To note about this clone: The observed sequence ends 3 residues before the CDR3 terminus, with the missing tail filled in from the germline J gene. The rearrangement links TRBV7-9 to TRBJ2-3; 11 nucleotides line up with TRBD2. V dropped 10 bases and J dropped 2; count of bases not matched to a gene: 8. Germline assignment: CDR1 SEHNR and CDR2 FQNEAQ (reference sequence). The length of the CDR3 is 15 residues. This CDR3 reads CAIKKTSGTTDTQYF. CDR3 DNA, as far as it was read: TGTGCCATCAAGAAGACTAGCGGGACCACAGATACG.

In the case of this clone: The CDR3 end lies 3 residues beyond the end of the read and is filled in from the germline J gene. This chain connects TRBV20-1 to TRBJ2-7, with 16 nucleotides matching TRBD2. CDR1 is DFQATT, CDR2 SNEGSKA, per germline (reference sequence). CDR3 length: 17 residues. Trimming at V came to 3 bases and at J to 5 bases, leaving 10 bases not matched to a gene. The CDR3 loop reads CSARRSGTSGRAHEQYF. The DNA read from the CDR3 is TGCAGTGCTAGGCGATCCGGGACTAGCGGGAGGGCCCACGAG.

To note about this clone: The read terminates 3 residues ahead of where the CDR3 ends, so the germline J gene completes it. The rearrangement joins TRBV18 to TRBJ1-1; perhaps TRBD1 as D (6 bases). The length of the CDR3 is 13 residues. Germline assignment: CDR1 KGHSH and CDR2 LQKENI. With 3 bases removed from V and 4 bases from J, the gap between germline ends came to 9 bases. The CDR3 DNA, read in part, is TGTGCCAGCTCACCTTCAGGGGCCACTGAA. This translates into CASSPSGATE. The whole CDR3 sequence reads CASSPSGATEAFF. Full variable domain (rest looked up from reference TRBV18 and TRBJ1-1): NAGVMQNPRHLVRRRGQEARLRCSPMKGHSHVYWYRQLPEEGLKFMVYLQKENIIDESGMPKERFSAEFPKEGPSILRIQQVVRGDSAAYFCASSPSGATEAFFGQGTRLTVV.

Of note for this clone: One end of the junction fails to match germline, which may point to a read error. The read ends 3 residues before the CDR3 terminus; that terminus is restored from the germline J gene. The chain recombines TRBV4-2 with TRBJ2-5, with D perhaps TRBD2 (5 bases). The CDR3 is 13 amino acids. Germline lookup yields CDR1 LGHNA and CDR2 YNFKEQ. Incomplete CDR3 DNA: TGCGCCAGCAGCCAAGAATCGGGGGAGACC. Translating gives CASSQESGET. From start to end, the CDR3 is CASSQESGETQYF.

With regard to this clone: Read sequence stops 3 residues before the CDR3 end, and the germline J gene provides the missing end. This chain uses TRBV2 with TRBJ2-1, with 14 positions matching TRBD2. Trimming removed 7 bases from V and 6 bases from J; junction bases left unmatched: 2. This CDR3 is built from 14 residues. Germline CDR1 is SNHLY and CDR2 is FYNNEI. The sequenced part of the CDR3 DNA is TGTGCCAGCAACGGACTAGCGGGAGGCAATGAG. This translates into CASNGLAGGNE. The full CDR3 sequence reads CASNGLAGGNEQFF. Using reference TRBV2 and TRBJ2-1 for the parts outside the CDR3, the full variable domain is EPEVTQTPSHQVTQMGQEVILRCVPISNHLYFYWYRQILGQKVEFLVSFYNNEISEKSEIFDDQFSVERPDGSNFTLKIRSTKLEDSAMYFCASNGLAGGNEQFFGPGTRLTVL.

About this clone: From the germline J gene comes the end of the CDR3, since the read stops 3 residues before it. The V and J genes are TRBV6-4 and TRBJ2-5, with 7 bases fitting TRBD2. Trimming cost V 11 bases and J 5 bases; bases outside gene matches: 8. Per the germline V gene, CDR1 is MRHNA and CDR2 is SNTAGT. The CDR3 is 12 residues long. The CDR3 reads CALGEGHETQYF. Partial CDR3 DNA: TGTGCCCTCGGGGAGGGCCACGAGACC.

The CDR3 protein is CASSLASRVDGNTIYF. Partial CDR3 DNA: TGCGCCAGCAGCTTGGCCAGCAGGGTTGACGGAAACACC. This sequence joins TRBV5-1 and TRBJ1-3, with D perhaps TRBD1 (5 bases). The CDR3 is cut off 3 residues early in the read; its end comes from the germline J gene. Germline assignment: CDR1 SGHRS and CDR2 YFSETQ. The V end lost 0 bases, the J end lost 4 bases, and 14 bases lay between the germline ends. CDR3 length: 16 amino acids.

Notes on this clone: From the germline J gene comes the end of the CDR3, since the read stops 3 residues before it. The J gene is TRBJ2-2, the V gene TRBV24-1; the match to TRBD1 covers 11 bases. V was clipped by 5 bases and J by 8 bases; unmatched bases: 15. The CDR3 length is 18 residues. Germline CDR1 and CDR2: KGHDR and SFDVKD. CDR3 bases read: TGTGCCACCAGTGCGGGACAGGGGGGTAGGATGGATCCGGGGGAG. Protein product: CATSAGQGGRMDPGE. The full-length CDR3 reads as CATSAGQGGRMDPGELFF.

As for this clone: Sequencing ends 3 residues short of the CDR3 end; the germline J gene provides the rest. This chain connects TRBV20-1 to TRBJ2-5; D is unresolved. Germline V gives CDR1 DFQATT, CDR2 SNEGSKA (reference sequence). V was trimmed by 0 bases and J by 5 bases, leaving 4 bases between them. This CDR3 spans 11 amino acids. The chain's CDR3 is CSARDRETQYF. Partial CDR3 DNA: TGCAGTGCTAGAGATCGGGAGACC.